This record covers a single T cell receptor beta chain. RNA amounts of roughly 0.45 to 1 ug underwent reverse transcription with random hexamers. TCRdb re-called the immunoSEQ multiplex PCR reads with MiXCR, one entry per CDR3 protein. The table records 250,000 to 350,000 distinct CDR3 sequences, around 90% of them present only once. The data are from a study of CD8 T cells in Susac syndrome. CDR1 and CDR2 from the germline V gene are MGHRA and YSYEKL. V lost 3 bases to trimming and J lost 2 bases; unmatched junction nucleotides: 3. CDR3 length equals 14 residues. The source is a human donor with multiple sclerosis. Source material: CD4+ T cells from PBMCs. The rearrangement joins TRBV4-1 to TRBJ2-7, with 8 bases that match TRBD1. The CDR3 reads CASSQDRDTYEQYF. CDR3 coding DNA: TGCGCCAGCAGCCAGGACAGGGATACCTACGAGCAGTACTTC.